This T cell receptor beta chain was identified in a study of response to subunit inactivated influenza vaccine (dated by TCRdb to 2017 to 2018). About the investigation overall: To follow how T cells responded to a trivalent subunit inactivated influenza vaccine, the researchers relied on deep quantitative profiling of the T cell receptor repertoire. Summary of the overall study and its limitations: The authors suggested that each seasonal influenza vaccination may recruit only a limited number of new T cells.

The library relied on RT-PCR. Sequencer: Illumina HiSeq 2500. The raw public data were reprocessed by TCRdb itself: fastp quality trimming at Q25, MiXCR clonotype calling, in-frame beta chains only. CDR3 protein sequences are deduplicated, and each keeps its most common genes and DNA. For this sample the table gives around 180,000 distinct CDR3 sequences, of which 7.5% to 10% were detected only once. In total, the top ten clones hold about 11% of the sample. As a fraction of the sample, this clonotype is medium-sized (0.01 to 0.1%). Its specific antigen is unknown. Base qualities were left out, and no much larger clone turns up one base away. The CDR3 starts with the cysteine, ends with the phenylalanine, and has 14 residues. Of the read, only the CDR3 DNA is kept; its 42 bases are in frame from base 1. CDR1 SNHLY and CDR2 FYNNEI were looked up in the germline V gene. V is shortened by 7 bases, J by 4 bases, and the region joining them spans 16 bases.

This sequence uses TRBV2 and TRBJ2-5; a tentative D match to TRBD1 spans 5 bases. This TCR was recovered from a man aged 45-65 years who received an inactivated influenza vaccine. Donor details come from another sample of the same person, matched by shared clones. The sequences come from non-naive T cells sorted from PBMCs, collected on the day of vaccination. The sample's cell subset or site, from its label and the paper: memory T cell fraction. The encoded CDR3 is CASKQGGWGETQYF. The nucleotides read TGTGCCAGCAAGCAGGGCGGATGGGGAGAGACCCAGTACTTC.